The source of this TCR beta chain is a study of cytomegalovirus exposure and HLA in healthy donors (dated by TCRdb to 2017 to 2019). Notes on the research overall: In an earlier analysis of 550 to 750 of the donors, about 260 Gb of sequence data and 100 million or so unique TCR beta sequences from roughly 190 million T cells were reported. An early release covering roughly 640 HLA-typed donors comprised about 290 gigabases of sequencing data and around 80 million unique TCR sequences. Of the roughly 400 genotyped donors, around 81% fell in the genetic ancestry cluster associated with self-reported Caucasian donors. The study aimed to test whether cataloging public T cell receptors could reveal signatures of past pathogen exposure. The study used immunosequencing to profile the T cell repertoires of approximately 650 subjects and linked those repertoires to cytomegalovirus serostatus. A separate validation cohort of 100 to 150 different subjects was used in addition to the roughly 720-subject first cohort. The study combined high-throughput TCR immunosequencing, statistical association of individual TCRs with disease status, and machine learning to predict cytomegalovirus infection status. A later analysis re-analyzed previously published TCR beta repertoires from 500 to 700 donors and added high-resolution HLA genotyping to study TCR occurrence patterns. Rather than drawing on any new phenotypic data, the later analysis identified candidate immune exposures from TCR beta sequences and the way those sequences occurred across donors. An earlier analysis of fewer than 750 of the donors used high-throughput TCR beta sequencing to judge whether each TCR beta V gene segment behaved as functional or pseudogenic. Donor age, sex, ethnicity and CMV serostatus were collected together with the repertoire data. In a later genetic analysis, genome-wide SNP genotypes for about three fifths of the roughly 670 donors were used, and that subset was treated as a discovery cohort. Every repertoire in the discovery cohort had been generated on one and the same sequencing platform. Class I and class II HLA loci were covered by the typing at four-digit resolution. The number of typed donors differed by locus: about 620-640 for A, B, C, DRB1 and DQB1; 522 for DQA1; some 610 for DPA1; and 400 to 480 for DPB1. Because of strong linkage in the cohort, four or five DR-DQ haplotypes were treated as single units for association and clustering. On average, 235,054 unique TCR beta nucleotide sequences were sequenced per donor among about 400 genotyped donors of the cohort, with 15% to 20% of those sequences being non-productive. The study at large found these results: Some IMGT-functional V segments, including TRBV6-2 and TRBV6-3, could not be told apart with the 87-base-pair reads, so those segments were excluded. Because HLA typing was missing for some donors at each locus, association tests included only the typed subset. A further reported finding was that TCR beta sequences accurately predicted the HLA-A and HLA-B alleles for most subjects in the first cohort. Several of the top co-occurrence clusters appeared to be linked to parvovirus B19, influenza, CMV and Epstein-Barr virus, according to a later analysis. It was suggested by the authors that the approach could potentially be generalized to other disease states and immunological phenotypes. An association between a missense DCLRE1C variant and V-gene and J-gene trimming of TCR beta chains was found in a later genetic analysis and replicated in an independent cohort. The classifier was reported to diagnose cytomegalovirus status with high specificity and sensitivity in both the original and validation cohorts. According to a later genetic analysis, donors in an Asian-associated ancestry cluster had fewer N-insertions in productive TCRs than the roughly 700-donor mean. A total of some 180 TCR beta chains were listed by the study as associated with cytomegalovirus. This cohort had only TCR beta chains sequenced, and the lack of alpha or paired-chain data limited which features could be detected. In a later analysis, HLA-associated TCR beta chains were found to be more clonally expanded and to have lower generation probabilities than equally common non-associated chains. At a false discovery rate of 0.05, a later analysis linked about 17,000 TCR beta sequences to specific HLA alleles. Most CMV-associated TCR beta chains appeared to be HLA-restricted in a later analysis, and the HLA associations seemed to be driven largely by CMV exposure. Linkage disequilibrium might explain the correlated functional status among segregating V segments, but an unknown experimental factor could not be excluded. In a later analysis, TCR association rates were found to vary across HLA loci, with the most associated TCRs seen for DRB1 alleles and the fewest for HLA-C alleles. A cluster of highly shared sequence variants was judged likely to represent a technical artifact of the sequencing pipeline. When HLA alleles, especially DR and DQ, strongly co-occurred, attributing TCR associations to individual alleles was difficult. The only immune exposure information available for the cohort was CMV serostatus. While some public TCRs were present in many individuals, most TCR sequences turned up only very rarely across donors. The earlier analysis of fewer than 750 of the donors excluded 15 to 20 rarely observed V segments, including chromosome 9 orphons, because counts were too low. Broadly in line with IMGT annotations, most TCR beta V segments showed up in productive rearrangements about 90% or about 30% of the time in an earlier analysis of about 500 of the donors. Three of the identified cytomegalovirus-associated TCR beta chains were confirmed in vitro to be specific for cytomegalovirus antigens. Roughly uniform sequencing depth across donors was assumed in presence/absence analyses, although this assumption may not hold.

CDR3 length: 16 amino acids, cysteine to phenylalanine. Only the CDR3 portion is preserved as DNA: 48 bases, with reading frame beginning at the first base. V loses 2 bases of germline sequence and J loses 8 bases, and the interval between the two ends is 21 bases. Looking up the germline V gene (reference sequence) yields CDR1 MNHEY and CDR2 SMNVEV. The cohort consisted of more than 650 healthy bone marrow donors. At the time of sampling, every cohort member was nominally healthy, though immune exposures that went unrecorded were likely present. The donor tested CMV seropositive, placing the donor among the roughly 300 seropositive members of the cohort. A peripheral blood sample was collected from each donor, and TCR beta sequencing was performed on peripheral blood mononuclear cells. The Qiagen DNeasy Blood Extraction Kit was used to extract genomic DNA from the blood cell samples. Library construction relied on the immunoSEQ multiplex PCR assay. For the multiplex PCR, a mixture combining 60 forward primers for TCR Vbeta segments and 13 reverse primers for TCR Jbeta segments was used. Amplification of the CDR3 region of rearranged TCR beta genes was performed with a multiplex PCR assay on genomic DNA. Amplified TCR beta libraries were sequenced as 87-base-pair reads on the Illumina HiSeq System. The source study handled its data this way. A later analysis counted some 74 million unique TCR beta chains across the roughly 700 repertoires, and approximately 11 million of these chains were shared by at least two donors. Raw reads were error-corrected and collapsed into unique sequences by a nearest-neighbor algorithm in which closely related sequences were merged to remove PCR and sequencing errors. V, D and J gene segments were assigned by aligning CDR3 sequences to IMGT reference sequences. For a sequence to be retained, at least a six-nucleotide match to both a V gene segment and a J gene segment was required. Rearrangements were classified as productive when the CDR3 lacked stop codons and remained in frame with V and J, and all other rearrangements were classified as non-productive. Following IMGT convention, CDR3 was defined as the stretch from the second conserved V-encoded cysteine up to the conserved J-encoded phenylalanine. In an earlier analysis of more than 550 of the donors, sequences lacking an unambiguous match to a single V gene segment were excluded. In an earlier analysis of around 600 of the donors, V segments were called functional above 56.7% productive rearrangements and were called segregating when the between-donor standard deviation exceeded 5%. A statistical classification framework was built to diagnose cytomegalovirus status from the catalog of TCR beta chain sequences. A later analysis assigned V and J genes by comparing TCR nucleotide sequences with IMGT/GENE-DB human TR gene sequences. Using the TCRdist pipeline, a later analysis assigned CDR3 sequences along with most-parsimonious VDJ recombination scenarios. In a later analysis, each TCR beta chain was defined by its CDR3 amino acid sequence together with its V-gene family, and reads without a unique V-gene family were excluded. To address suspected cross-contamination and a sequencing artifact, a later analysis removed roughly 580 highly shared, low-generation-probability nucleotide sequences. A later analysis calculated a clonal expansion index for each public chain from normalized within-repertoire ranks of inferred template counts. Generation probabilities in a later analysis came from a VDJ recombination model fitted to out-of-frame rearrangements, and those results were checked against IGoR. Hypergeometric tests were used in a later analysis to score TCR-TCR, TCR-HLA and TCR-CMV co-occurrence, with a repertoire-size bias correction applied to the TCR pairs. False discovery rates were estimated in a later analysis by permuting HLA or CMV assignments 20 times. In a later analysis, co-occurring TCRs were grouped with DBSCAN, and TCRdist sequence similarity was added when clustering was performed within HLA-allele-positive subsets. For co-occurrence clustering, repertoires with fewer than 30,000 or more than 120,000 public chains were excluded, along with 4 to 6 repertoires with anomalous nucleotide sharing. Held by TCRdb, this immuneACCESS table contains in-frame sequences only and omits some clones. Under half of the omission traces to an unresolved V gene where checked; the cause of the rest is unknown. The V and J calls and clone size were taken over from that table, and D and trimming were inferred from the DNA. This sample comprises around 200,000 clones, under 85% of them detected only once. About 9.4% of the sample goes to the ten largest clones.

About this clone itself: Its cognate antigen has yet to be identified. No per-base quality is available; no much larger clone lies one base away.

Sequenced input: PBMCs. The chain joins TRBV27 to TRBJ1-1, and perhaps TRBD1 as D gene, on 5 matching bases. The source of this sequence is a woman in her 50s in good health and CMV-seropositive. For the CDR3, the sequence is CASSLDVLGVKGEAFF. The nucleotide sequence is given as TGTGCCAGCAGTTTAGACGTCTTAGGGGTTAAGGGGGAAGCTTTCTTT.